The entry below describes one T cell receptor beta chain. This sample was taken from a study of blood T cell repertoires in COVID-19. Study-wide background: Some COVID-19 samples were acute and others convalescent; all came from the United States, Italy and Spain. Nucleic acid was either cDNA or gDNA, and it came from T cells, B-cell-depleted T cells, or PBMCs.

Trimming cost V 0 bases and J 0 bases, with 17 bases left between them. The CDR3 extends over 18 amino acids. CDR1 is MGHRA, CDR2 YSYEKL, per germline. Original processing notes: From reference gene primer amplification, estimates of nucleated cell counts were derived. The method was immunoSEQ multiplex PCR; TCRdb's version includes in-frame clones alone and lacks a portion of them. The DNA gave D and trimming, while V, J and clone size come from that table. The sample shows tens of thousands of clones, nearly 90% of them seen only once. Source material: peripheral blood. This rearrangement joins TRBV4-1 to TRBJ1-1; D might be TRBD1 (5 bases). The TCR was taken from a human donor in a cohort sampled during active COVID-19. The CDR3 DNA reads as TGCGCCAGCAGCCAAGATCAGGGTAGAGGAATCCTGAACACTGAAGCTTTCTTT. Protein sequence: CASSQDQGRGILNTEAFF.